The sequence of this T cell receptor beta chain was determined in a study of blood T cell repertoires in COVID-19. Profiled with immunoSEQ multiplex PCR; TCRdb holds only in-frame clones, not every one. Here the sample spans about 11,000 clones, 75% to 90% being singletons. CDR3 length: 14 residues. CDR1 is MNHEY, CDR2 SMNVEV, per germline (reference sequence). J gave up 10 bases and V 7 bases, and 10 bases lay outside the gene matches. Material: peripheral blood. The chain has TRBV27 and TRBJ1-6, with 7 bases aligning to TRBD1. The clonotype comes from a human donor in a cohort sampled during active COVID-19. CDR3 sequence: CASTPGQRFSPLHF. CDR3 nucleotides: TGTGCCAGCACCCCGGGACAGCGGTTCTCACCCCTCCACTTT.